One sample yielded the 8 T cell receptor beta chains listed below, sequenced in a study of siplizumab effects on memory and regulatory T cells. This table comes from immunoSEQ multiplex PCR, and its TCRdb copy is limited to in-frame clones, with some not included. The data contain about 100,000 clones, 92% of them seen just once; the ten biggest clones take up less than 0.85%. The sequencing input was Tregs sorted from blood. These receptors were obtained from a human donor in good health.

This clone showed up just once. The chain joins TRBV23-1 to TRBJ2-1; D could derive from TRBD1 or TRBD2 (5 bases each). TRBV23-1 has ORF status, its function being uncertain. The ends were cut back, 11 bases at V and 5 bases at J, with 16 bases in the middle. The CDR3 has 13 amino acids. This CDR3 reads CAPLGGRNNEQFF. In nucleotides, the CDR3 is TGCGCCCCCCTTGGGGGACGGAACAATGAGCAGTTCTTC.

The rearrangement joins TRBV18 to TRBJ1-3; 7 nucleotides line up with TRBD1. V shed 6 bases and J 2 bases; nucleotides not matched to a gene: 7. This CDR3 has 15 amino acids. Per the germline V gene, CDR1 is KGHSH and CDR2 is LQKENI. The CDR3: CASSLGTATGNTIYF. CDR3 sequence (DNA): TGTGCCAGCTCCCTCGGGACAGCAACTGGAAACACCATATATTTT.

This clone was observed a single time. The J gene is TRBJ1-2, the V gene TRBV2, with D maybe TRBD1 (5 bases). CDR1 SNHLY and CDR2 FYNNEI come from the germline V gene. CDR3 size: 13 residues. V was clipped by 7 bases and J by 8 bases, with 17 bases between them. CDR3 in amino acids: CASNRQGGSGYTF. CDR3 coding DNA: TGTGCCAGCAATCGGCAGGGTGGCTCGGGCTACACCTTC.

The CDR3 region has the DNA TGTGCCAGTAGTGCCATGTGGGGGAGAAGCGGCCTAGCCAAAAACATTCAGTACTTC. Encoded protein: CASSAMWGRSGLAKNIQYF. The chain couples TRBV19 to TRBJ2-4; D may correspond to TRBD1 or TRBD2 (5 bases each). V was pared by 5 bases and J by 0 bases, with 23 bases between. CDR1 and CDR2 from the germline V gene are LNHDA and SQIVND (reference sequence). CDR3 length: 19 residues.

The table lists this clone with a count of one. The chain is built from TRBV19 and TRBJ2-1, with TRBD2 matching over 13 bases. From germline, CDR1 is LNHDA and CDR2 SQIVND (reference sequence). The J segment lost 2 bases and the V segment lost 2 bases, leaving 3 bases of the junction unmatched. This CDR3 region has 17 residues. The CDR3 reads CASSISGTSGTYNEQFF. The CDR3 DNA reads as TGTGCCAGTAGTATATCCGGGACTAGCGGGACCTACAATGAGCAGTTCTTC.

V usage is TRBV6-5 and J usage is TRBJ2-3; D is unclear. Germline V gene sequence: CDR1 MNHEY, CDR2 SVGAGI. V was pared by 4 bases and J by 5 bases, with 4 bases between. The CDR3 has 11 amino acids. The CDR3 loop is CASSFKDTQYF. The DNA of the CDR3 is TGTGCCAGCAGTTTTAAAGATACGCAGTATTTT.

This rearrangement joins TRBV19 to TRBJ2-7, with D possibly matching TRBD2 (6 bases). Germline assignment: CDR1 LNHDA and CDR2 SQIVND (reference sequence). The CDR3 contains 15 residues. V lost 6 bases and J 0 bases, leaving 15 bases between the germline ends. The CDR3, as DNA: TGTGCCAGTAGCCCCCGGGGGATAAGCTCCTACGAGCAGTACTTC. Translation gives CASSPRGISSYEQYF. The entire variable domain, with the rest obtained from reference TRBV19 and TRBJ2-7, is as follows: DGGITQSPKYLFRKEGQNVTLSCEQNLNHDAMYWYRQDPGQGLRLIYYSQIVNDFQKGDIAEGYSVSREKKESFPLTVTSAQKNPTAFYLCASSPRGISSYEQYFGPGTRLTVT.

The CDR3 DNA follows: TGTGCCAGTAGTACGGGTCCGGAACTCTACGAGCAGTACTTC. Amino acid sequence: CASSTGPELYEQYF. This chain joins TRBV19 and TRBJ2-7; the D is unclear. Between the trimmed V and J ends, which lost 4 bases and 3 bases, there was a span of 13 bases. The CDR3 consists of 14 residues. Germline CDR1 reads LNHDA; CDR2 reads SQIVND (reference sequence).